The 24 T cell receptor beta chains below were found in one sample sequenced in a study of blood T cell repertoires in COVID-19 (dated by TCRdb to the early 2020s). Library prep was done by the immunoSEQ multiplex PCR assay. The clones in this table, taken by TCRdb from immuneACCESS, are in-frame only. Not every clone is retained; where verified, under half of the shortfall comes from an unresolved V gene, and the cause of the rest is unknown. The sample yields about 110,000 clones; about 88% were counted once. The ten biggest clones cover under 3% of the sample. The sequencing input was peripheral blood. These receptors were taken from a human donor in a cohort sampled during active COVID-19.

The V gene is TRBV3-1 (or the pseudogene TRBV3-2), the J gene TRBJ2-2; 9 bases align to TRBD2. CDR1 LGHDT and CDR2 YNNKEL come from the germline V gene (reference sequence). The CDR3 runs to 17 residues. J gave up 5 bases and V 6 bases, and 13 bases lay outside the gene matches. The CDR3: CASSHNVAGALTGELFF. The CDR3 DNA is TGTGCCAGCAGTCATAACGTAGCGGGGGCCTTGACCGGGGAGCTGTTTTTT.

The chain links TRBV5-1 to TRBJ2-5; 7 bases map to TRBD2. The CDR3 consists of 14 residues. Trimming removed 4 bases from V and 5 bases from J; junction bases left unmatched: 8. In germline, CDR1 is SGHRS, CDR2 YFSETQ. The CDR3 nucleotides are TGCGCCAGCAGCGCCCGACTAGCTGGTGAGACCCAGTACTTC. It encodes CASSARLAGETQYF.

The V call is TRBV2, the J call TRBJ2-2; TRBD2 aligns across 8 bases. The germline V gene encodes CDR1 SNHLY and CDR2 FYNNEI. V was clipped by 3 bases and J by 6 bases; unmatched bases: 9. The CDR3 spans 16 residues. The CDR3 nucleotides are TGTGCCAGCAGTGAGGCACTAGCGGCTAGCCCCGGGGAGCTGTTTTTT. It yields the protein CASSEALAASPGELFF.

The table lists this clone with a few counts. Written as DNA, the CDR3 is TGTGCCAGCAGCTCGGCACAAGGGGGAGAAGATCAGCCCCAGCATTTT. Its translation is CASSSAQGGEDQPQHF. The gene calls are TRBV7-9 and TRBJ1-5; perhaps TRBD1 as D (6 bases). The germline CDR1 and CDR2 sequences are SEHNR and FQNEAQ (reference sequence). The CDR3 spans 16 residues. V lost 4 bases and J 5 bases, leaving 18 bases between the germline ends.

The chain links TRBV19 to TRBJ2-1, with 7 bases fitting TRBD2. The CDR3 covers 18 residues. With V trimmed by 3 bases and J by 3 bases, 14 bases remained unmatched. Germline V CDR1 and CDR2: LNHDA, SQIVND (reference sequence). In DNA form, the CDR3 reads TGTGCCAGTAGTATTAGAAGGCAGGGCGGGGGAAGCTACAATGAGCAGTTCTTC. Encoded protein: CASSIRRQGGGSYNEQFF.

The chain has TRBV19 and TRBJ2-6; D is unresolved. Trimming took 9 bases from V and 0 from J, leaving 6 bases between them. The CDR3 is made up of 13 amino acids. Germline assignment: CDR1 LNHDA and CDR2 SQIVND (reference sequence). CDR3 sequence (DNA): TGTGCCAGCCACAGCTCTGGGGCCAACGTCCTGACTTTC. It codes for CASHSSGANVLTF.

This chain uses TRBV10-3 with TRBJ1-2; D is perhaps TRBD1 (6 bases). Germline loops: CDR1 ENHRY, CDR2 SYGVKD. The CDR3 is 11 amino acids. V dropped 6 bases and J dropped 10 bases, with 12 bases sitting between them. The CDR3 region is CAIRTGTTYTF. The DNA for the CDR3 is TGTGCCATCAGGACTGGGACAACCTACACCTTC.

V and J are TRBV28 and TRBJ2-1; the D is unclear. This CDR3 contains 14 residues. Trimming took 5 bases from V and 7 from J, leaving 15 bases between them. CDR1 is MDHEN and CDR2 is SYDVKM in the germline V gene. In DNA form, the CDR3 reads TGTGCCAGCAGTCCCGCTGTTGGAGCGAATGAGCAGTTCTTC. It specifies CASSPAVGANEQFF.

This rearrangement joins TRBV6-1 to TRBJ2-1, with 9 bases identical to TRBD2. The CDR3 is made up of 22 amino acids. V shed 2 bases and J 8 bases; nucleotides not matched to a gene: 28. Germline V gene data show CDR1 as MNHNS and CDR2 as SASEGT. The CDR3 spells CASSEFPGGEYRVREGSDEQFF. CDR3 sequence (DNA): TGTGCCAGCAGTGAATTCCCCGGTGGGGAGTATAGAGTGCGGGAGGGAAGCGATGAGCAGTTCTTC.

Points on this clone: The sample carries other DNA sequences with the same CDR3. V usage is TRBV11-2 and J usage is TRBJ1-4; 9 nucleotides match TRBD1. Germline-derived CDR1 and CDR2 are SGHAT and FQNNGV. The CDR3 loop spans 15 amino acids. Trimming cost V 3 bases and J 4 bases; bases outside gene matches: 3. For the CDR3, the DNA is TGTGCCAGCAGCTTGGGGGACAGGGATAATGAAAAACTGTTTTTT. This codes for CASSLGDRDNEKLFF.

The chain is built from TRBV20-1 and TRBJ1-2, with 11 bases lining up with TRBD1. The CDR3 consists of 15 residues. V dropped 3 bases and J dropped 8; count of bases not matched to a gene: 11. Germline assignment: CDR1 DFQATT and CDR2 SNEGSKA (reference sequence). DNA for the CDR3: TGCAGTGCTAGTGGACAGGGGGCGAATATTAGGGGCTACACCTTC. It translates to CSASGQGANIRGYTF.

The chain links TRBV2 to TRBJ2-7; 16 bases are shared with TRBD2. Losses at the gene ends were 4 bases for V and 5 bases for J; bases not matched to a gene: 5. The CDR3 is 16 residues long. Per the germline V gene, CDR1 is SNHLY and CDR2 is FYNNEI. The CDR3 spells CASSAGLAGGYDEQYF. For the CDR3, the DNA is TGTGCCAGCAGTGCGGGACTAGCGGGGGGGTACGACGAGCAGTACTTC. Filled out from reference TRBV2 and TRBJ2-7, the complete variable domain reads EPEVTQTPSHQVTQMGQEVILRCVPISNHLYFYWYRQILGQKVEFLVSFYNNEISEKSEIFDDQFSVERPDGSNFTLKIRSTKLEDSAMYFCASSAGLAGGYDEQYFGPGTRLTVT.

This chain joins TRBV27 and TRBJ2-7, with D possibly matching TRBD1 (5 bases). The length of the CDR3 is 13 residues. V was clipped by 2 bases and J by 5 bases, with 10 bases between them. CDR1 is MNHEY and CDR2 is SMNVEV in the germline V gene (reference sequence). CDR3 amino acids: CASSLQGTDEQYF. CDR3 in DNA: TGTGCCAGCAGTTTACAGGGAACCGACGAGCAGTACTTC.

V usage is TRBV20-1 and J usage is TRBJ2-3; perhaps TRBD2 as D (5 bases). The ends were cut back, 5 bases at V and 5 bases at J, with 8 bases in the middle. Germline V CDR1 and CDR2: DFQATT, SNEGSKA (reference sequence). The CDR3 runs to 11 residues. CDR3 nucleotide sequence: TGCAGTGCTGAGGGCGGAGATACGCAGTATTTT. Its protein is CSAEGGDTQYF.

The chain uses TRBV15 and TRBJ1-4; 8 bases match TRBD1. The CDR3 is made up of 15 amino acids. Germline assignment: CDR1 LNHNV and CDR2 YYDKDF (reference sequence). V was clipped by 5 bases and J by 10 bases; unmatched bases: 12. DNA of the CDR3: TGTGCCACCAGCCCACGATCGACAGGGGTGGGAAAACTGTTTTTT. Translation gives CATSPRSTGVGKLFF.

The chain recombines TRBV4-1 with TRBJ1-1, with D perhaps matching TRBD1 (6 bases). The V end was cut by 4 bases, the J end by 0 bases, with 9 bases between. The CDR3 consists of 14 residues. CDR1 and CDR2 (germline): MGHRA, YSYEKL. The CDR3 region is CASSREGVNTEAFF. CDR3 sequence (DNA): TGCGCCAGCAGCCGCGAGGGGGTGAACACTGAAGCTTTCTTT.

The gene calls are TRBV10-3 and TRBJ2-1; 8 bases map to TRBD2. The CDR3 sequence is 15 residues long. In germline, CDR1 is ENHRY, CDR2 SYGVKD. V lost 0 bases to trimming and J lost 4 bases; unmatched junction nucleotides: 2. The CDR3 region is CAISESERGYNEQFF. The CDR3 nucleotides are TGTGCCATCAGTGAGTCAGAGCGGGGGTACAATGAGCAGTTCTTC.

V gene TRBV18 combines with J gene TRBJ2-1; weak D call: TRBD2 (6 bases). V dropped 1 base and J dropped 4 bases, with 11 bases sitting between them. CDR1 is KGHSH, CDR2 LQKENI, per germline. This CDR3 has 15 residues. CDR3 bases: TGTGCCAGCTCACCACTCGGTAGCGGATACAATGAGCAGTTCTTC. Its protein is CASSPLGSGYNEQFF.

The J gene is TRBJ1-1, the V gene TRBV7-3; D is ambiguous. CDR1 SGHTA and CDR2 FQGTGA come from the germline V gene. The CDR3 runs to 15 residues. V was clipped by 0 bases and J by 0 bases, with 8 bases between them. The CDR3 coding sequence is TGTGCCAGCAGCTTAACGAGTCCTTTGAACACTGAAGCTTTCTTT. Its translation: CASSLTSPLNTEAFF.

The chain couples TRBV7-3 to TRBJ1-6, with D maybe TRBD1 (5 bases). Per the germline V gene, CDR1 is SGHTA and CDR2 is FQGTGA. V lost 0 bases and J lost 7, with 10 bases in between. The CDR3 extends over 15 amino acids. This CDR3 reads CASSLTGQLNSPLHF. CDR3 sequence (DNA): TGTGCCAGCAGCTTAACGGGGCAACTCAATTCACCCCTCCACTTT.

The chain combines TRBV19 with TRBJ2-7; 10 bases fit TRBD2. The CDR3 runs to 15 residues. Germline lookup yields CDR1 LNHDA and CDR2 SQIVND (reference sequence). J gave up 6 bases and V 7 bases, and 12 bases lay outside the gene matches. The DNA for the CDR3 is TGTGCCAGTAAAGAAGGGGCTAGCGGGAGAGGCGAGCAGTACTTC. Translated, it gives CASKEGASGRGEQYF.

The J gene is TRBJ2-1, the V gene TRBV4-1, with D possibly TRBD2 on 5 matching bases. The germline V and J ends were trimmed by 0 bases and 3 bases, with 12 bases remaining between them. The CDR3 sequence is 16 residues long. Germline V gene data show CDR1 as MGHRA and CDR2 as YSYEKL. In DNA, the CDR3 is TGCGCCAGCAGCCAAGAAGCGCGGGCGATCTACAATGAGCAGTTCTTC. Translated: CASSQEARAIYNEQFF.

The CDR3 DNA reads as TGCGCCAGCAGCCAAGTACAGGGATCCTACAATGAGCAGTTCTTC. It yields the protein CASSQVQGSYNEQFF. V gene TRBV4-1 combines with J gene TRBJ2-1; possible D gene TRBD1, 6 bases. CDR1 is MGHRA, CDR2 YSYEKL, per germline. Trimming left V 1 base short and J 1 base short, with 8 bases between. The CDR3 has 15 amino acids.

The genes are TRBV3-1 (or the pseudogene TRBV3-2) and TRBJ1-3, with D possibly TRBD1 on 5 matching bases. CDR1 LGHDT and CDR2 YNNKEL come from the germline V gene (reference sequence). Trimming removed 4 bases from V and 0 bases from J, with 16 bases in between. This CDR3 is built from 17 residues. The CDR3 reads CASSPVLGAGSGNTIYF. In DNA, the CDR3 is TGTGCCAGCAGCCCGGTCTTAGGGGCCGGCTCTGGAAACACCATATATTTT.